Listed below are T cell receptor beta chains from one sample, sequenced in a study of shared clonotypes between healthy human individuals. Clones were read by immunoSEQ multiplex PCR, and TCRdb kept only the in-frame ones, dropping some. The sample lists about 2 million clones; about 95% were seen once. Sequencing input: naive CD8+ T cells sorted from blood. These receptors all come from a man younger than 30 in good health. CDR3s include the opening cysteine and the closing phenylalanine or tryptophan. A D gene is named only where the DNA matches it firmly. Size is stated for part of the rows, as once, few or many counts, or as a class when the clone is expanded.

J gene: TRBJ2-7; D gene: .; clone size: .; V gene: TRBV10-3; CDR3 DNA: TGTGCCATCTCTGGGGGGCCCGAGCAGTACTTC; CDR3 protein: CAISGGPEQYF
J gene: TRBJ1-5; D gene: TRBD1; clone size: .; V gene: TRBV9; CDR3 DNA: TGTGCCAGCAGCGGGACAGGGGTCGGTAGTGTCAATCAGCCCCAGCATTTT; CDR3 protein: CASSGTGVGSVNQPQHF
J gene: TRBJ2-2; D gene: TRBD2; clone size: .; V gene: TRBV11-2; CDR3 DNA: TGCCGCACTAGCGGGAGTGTGAACACCGGGGAGCTGTTTTTT; CDR3 protein: CRTSGSVNTGELFF
J gene: TRBJ2-7; D gene: TRBD1; clone size: .; V gene: TRBV25-1; CDR3 DNA: TGTGCCAGCAGTGACCGACAGGGAAACTACGAGCAGTACTTC; CDR3 protein: CASSDRQGNYEQYF
J gene: TRBJ2-7; D gene: TRBD1; clone size: .; V gene: TRBV29-1; CDR3 DNA: TGCAGCGTTGTATGGACAGGGAGCTCCTACGAGCAGTACTTC; CDR3 protein: CSVVWTGSSYEQYF
J gene: TRBJ2-5; D gene: .; clone size: .; V gene: TRBV29-1; CDR3 DNA: TGCAGCGTTGAAGATGAGAAGGAGACCCAGTACTTC; CDR3 protein: CSVEDEKETQYF
J gene: TRBJ2-7; D gene: TRBD2; clone size: .; V gene: TRBV4-1; CDR3 DNA: TGCGCCAGCAGCCAAGAGCTCTCCGCGGGACTAGCTTTCTACGAGCAGTACTTC; CDR3 protein: CASSQELSAGLAFYEQYF
J gene: TRBJ1-3; D gene: .; clone size: .; V gene: TRBV6-1; CDR3 DNA: TGTGCCAGCAGTGAGGGCCTTGGAGACTCTGGAAACACCATATATTTT; CDR3 protein: CASSEGLGDSGNTIYF
J gene: TRBJ2-7; D gene: .; clone size: once; V gene: TRBV7-8; CDR3 DNA: TGTGCCAGCAGCTTACCCAATGAGGGGTTCTCCTACGAGCAGTACTTC; CDR3 protein: CASSLPNEGFSYEQYF
J gene: TRBJ1-5; D gene: .; clone size: .; V gene: TRBV27; CDR3 DNA: TGTGCCAGCAGTACTACCCTCAATCAGCCCCAGCATTTT; CDR3 protein: CASSTTLNQPQHF
J gene: TRBJ2-1; D gene: .; clone size: .; V gene: TRBV19; CDR3 DNA: TGTGCCAGTAGTATAGATCTCTATGAGCAGTTCTTC; CDR3 protein: CASSIDLYEQFF
J gene: TRBJ2-7; D gene: .; clone size: .; V gene: TRBV28; CDR3 DNA: TGTGCCAGCTCCTACCGACAGGCCTACGAGCAATACTTC; CDR3 protein: CASSYRQAYEQYF
J gene: TRBJ2-1; D gene: .; clone size: .; V gene: TRBV9; CDR3 DNA: TGTGCCAGCAGCGTGAGGGGCCTGGACAATGAGCAGTTCTTC; CDR3 protein: CASSVRGLDNEQFF
J gene: TRBJ2-7; D gene: TRBD2; clone size: once; V gene: TRBV4-1; CDR3 DNA: TGCGCCAGCAGCCAAGAAGGCGGGGGCTCCTACGAGCAGTACTTC; CDR3 protein: CASSQEGGGSYEQYF
J gene: TRBJ1-5; D gene: .; clone size: .; V gene: TRBV27; CDR3 DNA: TGTGCCAGCAGTTTATCGGGCAGACACGGCAATCAGCCCCAGCATTTT; CDR3 protein: CASSLSGRHGNQPQHF
J gene: TRBJ2-7; D gene: .; clone size: .; V gene: TRBV29-1; CDR3 DNA: TGCAGCGTTGAAGGCTGGCCAGGTGACCCCTACGAGCAGTACTTC; CDR3 protein: CSVEGWPGDPYEQYF
J gene: TRBJ2-1; D gene: .; clone size: .; V gene: TRBV7-8; CDR3 DNA: TGTGCCAGCAGCTTAGTTGATAGCTGGGGGTTCTTC; CDR3 protein: CASSLVDSWGFF
J gene: TRBJ2-7; D gene: TRBD1; clone size: .; V gene: TRBV4-1; CDR3 DNA: TGCGCCAGCAGCCAAGAAGGACAGGGCTACGAGCAGTACTTC; CDR3 protein: CASSQEGQGYEQYF
J gene: TRBJ2-5; D gene: .; clone size: .; V gene: TRBV4-1; CDR3 DNA: TGCGCCAGCAGCCCACTGGTGGGGCAAGAGACCCAGTACTTC; CDR3 protein: CASSPLVGQETQYF
J gene: TRBJ2-5; D gene: .; clone size: .; V gene: TRBV4-1; CDR3 DNA: TGCGCCAGCAGCCGGGGAGAGACCCAGTACTTC; CDR3 protein: CASSRGETQYF
J gene: TRBJ2-3; D gene: TRBD2; clone size: .; V gene: TRBV27; CDR3 DNA: TGTGCCAGCAGTTCCCTCGGGACTAGCGGGAGGGTAGATACGCAGTATTTT; CDR3 protein: CASSSLGTSGRVDTQYF
J gene: TRBJ2-1; D gene: TRBD1; clone size: .; V gene: TRBV27; CDR3 DNA: TGTGCCAGCAAATTTCTTATATCCGGGACAGAATACAATGAGCAGTTCTTC; CDR3 protein: CASKFLISGTEYNEQFF
J gene: TRBJ2-7; D gene: .; clone size: .; V gene: TRBV5-4; CDR3 DNA: TGTGCCAGCAGCTTGGCGACAAGCCCTTTCTTCGAGCAGTACTTC; CDR3 protein: CASSLATSPFFEQYF
J gene: TRBJ2-7; D gene: TRBD1; clone size: few; V gene: TRBV9; CDR3 DNA: TGTGCCAGCAGCGTAGGAGGACAGGGGTCCTACGAGCAGTACTTC; CDR3 protein: CASSVGGQGSYEQYF
J gene: TRBJ2-7; D gene: .; clone size: .; V gene: TRBV2; CDR3 DNA: TGTGCCAGCCAGCAGCGACAGATTTACGAGCAGTACTTC; CDR3 protein: CASQQRQIYEQYF
J gene: TRBJ2-7; D gene: .; clone size: .; V gene: TRBV10-3; CDR3 DNA: TGTGCCATCAGTGAGTCGAGGGGACTGAGGGACTACGAGCAGTACTTC; CDR3 protein: CAISESRGLRDYEQYF
J gene: TRBJ2-1; D gene: TRBD2; clone size: once; V gene: TRBV29-1; CDR3 DNA: TGCAGCGTTGTCCCCTCGGGGGGGCAGGATGAGCAGTTCTTC; CDR3 protein: CSVVPSGGQDEQFF
J gene: TRBJ2-3; D gene: .; clone size: .; V gene: TRBV5-4; CDR3 DNA: TGTGCCAGCAGGGAAAGGGGATCCGATACGCAGTATTTT; CDR3 protein: CASRERGSDTQYF
J gene: TRBJ2-2; D gene: .; clone size: once; V gene: TRBV9; CDR3 DNA: TGTGCCAGCAGCGTAGTTCCGGACAAAGACACCGGGGAGCTGTTTTTT; CDR3 protein: CASSVVPDKDTGELFF
J gene: TRBJ2-5; D gene: TRBD2; clone size: .; V gene: TRBV5-6; CDR3 DNA: TGTGCCAGCAGCCCCCTCCGCGGCGGGAGGGCGGAGACCCAGTACTTC; CDR3 protein: CASSPLRGGRAETQYF
J gene: TRBJ2-7; D gene: TRBD2; clone size: .; V gene: TRBV10-3; CDR3 DNA: TGTGCCATCAGTGACAAAGTAGCGGGAATCCACGAGCAGTACTTC; CDR3 protein: CAISDKVAGIHEQYF
J gene: TRBJ2-3; D gene: .; clone size: .; V gene: TRBV10-3; CDR3 DNA: TGTGCCATCAGTGACTCCATCGAGGATACGCAGTATTTT; CDR3 protein: CAISDSIEDTQYF
J gene: TRBJ2-5; D gene: .; clone size: .; V gene: TRBV7-9; CDR3 DNA: TGTGCCAGCAGCTCGCCTTTTATGGAGACCCAGTACTTC; CDR3 protein: CASSSPFMETQYF
J gene: TRBJ1-1; D gene: TRBD1; clone size: .; V gene: TRBV6-6; CDR3 DNA: TGTGCCAGCAGTTTCTCGACAGGGGGCACTGAAGCTTTCTTT; CDR3 protein: CASSFSTGGTEAFF
J gene: TRBJ2-7; D gene: .; clone size: .; V gene: TRBV5-6; CDR3 DNA: TGTGCCAGCAGCTTGTCGTCCTACGAGCAGTACTTC; CDR3 protein: CASSLSSYEQYF
J gene: TRBJ2-1; D gene: TRBD2; clone size: .; V gene: TRBV10-2; CDR3 DNA: TGCGCCAGCAGTGACCCTAGCGGGGCGCATGAGCAGTTCTTC; CDR3 protein: CASSDPSGAHEQFF
J gene: TRBJ2-3; D gene: .; clone size: once; V gene: TRBV10-1; CDR3 DNA: TGCGCCAGCAGCGGGGGCAGCACAGATACGCAGTATTTT; CDR3 protein: CASSGGSTDTQYF
J gene: TRBJ1-6; D gene: .; clone size: once; V gene: TRBV5-6; CDR3 DNA: TGTGCCAGCAGCTCGATACAGGAAAATAATTCACCCCTCCACTTT; CDR3 protein: CASSSIQENNSPLHF
J gene: TRBJ2-7; D gene: .; clone size: .; V gene: TRBV2; CDR3 DNA: TGTGCCAGCATCAGAACCGGGCTCGCCTACGAGCAGTACTTC; CDR3 protein: CASIRTGLAYEQYF
J gene: TRBJ2-3; D gene: .; clone size: .; V gene: TRBV19; CDR3 DNA: TGTGCCAGTAGTGCCTCCGTAATTTTGGGAGACACAGATACGCAGTATTTT; CDR3 protein: CASSASVILGDTDTQYF
J gene: TRBJ1-5; D gene: TRBD1; clone size: .; V gene: TRBV27; CDR3 DNA: TGTGCCAATCCAGATTGGGACAGGGAAGGCCAGCCCCAGCATTTT; CDR3 protein: CANPDWDREGQPQHF
J gene: TRBJ2-3; D gene: .; clone size: .; V gene: TRBV4-3; CDR3 DNA: TGCGCCAGCAGCCAATATCACTCCGTTCTAACAGATACGCAGTATTTT; CDR3 protein: CASSQYHSVLTDTQYF
J gene: TRBJ2-7; D gene: TRBD2; clone size: .; V gene: TRBV10-2; CDR3 DNA: TGCGCCAGCAGTCCTGGACTAGCGACCGAGCAGTACTTC; CDR3 protein: CASSPGLATEQYF
J gene: TRBJ2-7; D gene: .; clone size: .; V gene: TRBV4-2; CDR3 DNA: TGTGCCAGCAGCCAAGTCTACGGGTACGAGCAGTACTTC; CDR3 protein: CASSQVYGYEQYF
J gene: TRBJ2-7; D gene: TRBD1; clone size: .; V gene: TRBV27; CDR3 DNA: TGTGCCAGCAGCCTGGGACAGGGGGGCTACGAGCAGTACTTC; CDR3 protein: CASSLGQGGYEQYF
J gene: TRBJ2-3; D gene: .; clone size: .; V gene: TRBV2; CDR3 DNA: TGTGCCAGCAGTGAAGGAGCCACGGCGACAGATACGCAGTATTTT; CDR3 protein: CASSEGATATDTQYF
J gene: TRBJ1-1; D gene: .; clone size: .; V gene: TRBV6-5; CDR3 DNA: TGTGCCAGCTGGACAGCTAACACTGAAGCTTTCTTT; CDR3 protein: CASWTANTEAFF
J gene: TRBJ2-7; D gene: .; clone size: .; V gene: TRBV30; CDR3 DNA: TGTGCCTGGAGTGGGGACATTTCCTACGAGCAGTACTTC; CDR3 protein: CAWSGDISYEQYF
J gene: TRBJ1-2; D gene: TRBD1; clone size: .; V gene: TRBV14; CDR3 DNA: TGTGCCAGCAGCCTTGGACAGGGTTATGGCTACACCTTC; CDR3 protein: CASSLGQGYGYTF
J gene: TRBJ2-1; D gene: TRBD1; clone size: .; V gene: TRBV6-5; CDR3 DNA: TGTGCCAGCAGTCGGACAGGGTCCTACAATGAGCAGTTCTTC; CDR3 protein: CASSRTGSYNEQFF
J gene: TRBJ2-7; D gene: .; clone size: .; V gene: TRBV6-1; CDR3 DNA: TGTGCCAGCAGTGAAATCTCAGGTGTCAGGCACGAGCAGTACTTC; CDR3 protein: CASSEISGVRHEQYF
J gene: TRBJ2-7; D gene: TRBD2; clone size: .; V gene: TRBV5-1; CDR3 DNA: TGCGCCAGCAGCTTGGCTCCTGCGGGAGGCTACGAGCAGTACTTC; CDR3 protein: CASSLAPAGGYEQYF
J gene: TRBJ2-6; D gene: .; clone size: .; V gene: TRBV30; CDR3 DNA: TGTGCCTGGAGTTCAGAGGGAGGGGCCAACGTCCTGACTTTC; CDR3 protein: CAWSSEGGANVLTF
J gene: TRBJ2-1; D gene: .; clone size: .; V gene: TRBV27; CDR3 DNA: TGTGCCAGCAGCTCCCTTTGGGTCGCGGTCCCGGGGAATGAGCAGTTCTTC; CDR3 protein: CASSSLWVAVPGNEQFF
J gene: TRBJ1-5; D gene: TRBD1; clone size: once; V gene: TRBV27; CDR3 DNA: TGTGCCAGCAGTTTAAATCCCCCCGACAGGGAGGGCAATCAGCCCCAGCATTTT; CDR3 protein: CASSLNPPDREGNQPQHF
J gene: TRBJ2-7; D gene: TRBD1; clone size: .; V gene: TRBV11-1; CDR3 DNA: TGTGCCAGCAGCTTGCCGACAGGGGGCGCTTCCTACGAGCAGTACTTC; CDR3 protein: CASSLPTGGASYEQYF
J gene: TRBJ2-5; D gene: .; clone size: .; V gene: TRBV5-1; CDR3 DNA: TGCGCCAGCAGCTTAGTTCAAGAGACCCAGTACTTC; CDR3 protein: CASSLVQETQYF
J gene: TRBJ2-1; D gene: .; clone size: once; V gene: TRBV9; CDR3 DNA: TGTGCCAGCAGCGTAGGTGTCAAGGATGAGCAGTTCTTC; CDR3 protein: CASSVGVKDEQFF
J gene: TRBJ2-2; D gene: .; clone size: .; V gene: TRBV11-2; CDR3 DNA: TGTGCCAGCAGCCCCCTTTCGGACGGGGAGCTGTTTTTT; CDR3 protein: CASSPLSDGELFF
J gene: TRBJ1-5; D gene: TRBD1; clone size: .; V gene: TRBV15; CDR3 DNA: TGTGCCACCAGCAGAGGGACAGGGACCGATCAGCCCCAGCATTTT; CDR3 protein: CATSRGTGTDQPQHF